This is a list of T cell receptor beta chains from one sample in a study of T cell changes during pregnancy in multiple sclerosis. Produced via immunoSEQ multiplex PCR; TCRdb's table is partial and in-frame only. This sample has tens of thousands of clones; approximately 92% occur once, and the top ten carry 2% to 2.5%. The sequences come from peripheral blood, collected in the second trimester of pregnancy. The receptors were gathered from a female donor in good health, enrolled as a control in a pregnancy study. Each CDR3 is given with its conserved first and last residue. A D gene is named only where the DNA matches it firmly. Only some rows state a clone size, as once, few, many or a class for expanded clones.

CDR3aa	CDR3nt	d_gene	v_gene	j_gene	abundance
CASSLIQGNEQFF	TGTGCCAGCAGCTTAATACAGGGAAATGAGCAGTTCTTC	-	TRBV7-3	TRBJ2-1	-
CASSLGGGRQETQYF	TGCGCCAGCAGCTTGGGTGGGGGCCGGCAAGAGACCCAGTACTTC	-	TRBV5-1	TRBJ2-5	-
CASSTSPGTGNTEAFF	TGCGCCAGCAGCACTAGTCCCGGGACAGGGAACACTGAAGCTTTCTTT	TRBD1	TRBV5-1	TRBJ1-1	-
CASSVPGLGGDTQYF	TGTGCCAGCAGCGTCCCAGGACTAGGGGGAGATACGCAGTATTTT	-	TRBV9	TRBJ2-3	-
CASSQFLVSYNEQFF	TGCGCCAGCAGCCAGTTCCTAGTTTCCTACAATGAGCAGTTCTTC	-	TRBV4-1	TRBJ2-1	-
CASSQVDRAEAFF	TGTGCCAGCAGCCAAGTTGACAGGGCTGAAGCTTTCTTT	TRBD1	TRBV14	TRBJ1-1	-
CASSQSNTEAFF	TGTGCCAGCAGCCAGTCGAACACTGAAGCTTTCTTT	-	TRBV7-2	TRBJ1-1	-
CASRTGTGDYQETQYF	TGTGCCAGCAGGACCGGGACAGGGGATTACCAAGAGACCCAGTACTTC	TRBD1	TRBV7-6	TRBJ2-5	-
CASSARADTEAFF	TGTGCCAGCAGCGCGAGGGCCGACACTGAAGCTTTCTTT	-	TRBV7-3	TRBJ1-1	few
CASSVQEGYGYTF	TGCGCCAGCAGCGTACAGGAGGGGTATGGCTACACCTTC	-	TRBV5-1	TRBJ1-2	-
CASSLVRVGNSPLHF	TGTGCCAGCAGCTTAGTCAGGGTCGGTAATTCACCCCTCCACTTT	-	TRBV7-2	TRBJ1-6	-
CASSLSGLYYYGYTF	TGTGCCAGCAGTTTATCGGGGCTCTACTACTATGGCTACACCTTC	-	TRBV27	TRBJ1-2	once
CASRVNPVLYEQYF	TGTGCCAGCAGAGTAAACCCAGTCCTTTACGAGCAGTACTTC	-	TRBV7-2	TRBJ2-7	-
CAIRDPRGNTEAFF	TGTGCCATCAGGGACCCCCGGGGGAACACTGAAGCTTTCTTT	-	TRBV10-3	TRBJ1-1	-
CASSLEAGKSPLHF	TGTGCCAGCAGCTTGGAGGCAGGGAAGTCACCCCTCCACTTT	-	TRBV5-6	TRBJ1-6	-
CASSFRYEGDQPQHF	TGTGCCAGCAGTTTCCGATACGAGGGAGATCAGCCCCAGCATTTT	-	TRBV27	TRBJ1-5	-
CASSFRQGYNSPLHF	TGTGCCAGCAGTTTTCGGCAGGGCTATAATTCACCCCTCCACTTT	-	TRBV28	TRBJ1-6	-
CASSVTTSAYEQYF	TGTGCCAGCAGCGTGACGACTAGCGCCTACGAGCAGTACTTC	TRBD2	TRBV9	TRBJ2-7	-
CASRNTGAEKLFF	TGTGCCAGCAGAAACACAGGGGCTGAAAAACTGTTTTTT	TRBD1	TRBV27	TRBJ1-4	-
CASSTTGNGYTF	TGTGCCAGCAGCACCACAGGGAACGGCTACACCTTC	-	TRBV7-2	TRBJ1-2	-